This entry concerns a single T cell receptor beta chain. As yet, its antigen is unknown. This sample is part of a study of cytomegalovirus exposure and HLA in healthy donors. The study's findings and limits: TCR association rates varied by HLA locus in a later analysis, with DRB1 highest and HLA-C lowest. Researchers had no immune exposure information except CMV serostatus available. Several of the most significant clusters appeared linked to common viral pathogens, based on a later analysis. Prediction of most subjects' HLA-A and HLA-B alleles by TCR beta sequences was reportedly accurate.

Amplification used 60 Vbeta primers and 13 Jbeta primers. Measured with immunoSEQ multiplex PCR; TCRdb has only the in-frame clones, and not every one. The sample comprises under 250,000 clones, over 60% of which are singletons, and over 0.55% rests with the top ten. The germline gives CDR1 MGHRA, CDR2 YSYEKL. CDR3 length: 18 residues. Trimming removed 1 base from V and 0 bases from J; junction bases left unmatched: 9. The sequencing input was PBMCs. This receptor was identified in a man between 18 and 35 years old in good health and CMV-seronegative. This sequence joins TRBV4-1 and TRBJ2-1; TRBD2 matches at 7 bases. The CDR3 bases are TGCGCCAGCAGCCAAGCCCCCCCTCGGACTAGCTCCTACAATGAGCAGTTCTTC. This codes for CASSQAPPRTSSYNEQFF.